The clone carrying this T cell receptor (beta chain) showed up just a few times. The sample comes from a study of early T cells in non-severe SARS-CoV-2 infection. A single record per CDR3 protein comes from TCRdb applying MiXCR to the 5' RACE reads. The repertoire holds tens of thousands of distinct CDR3 sequences, with about 13% as singletons. CDR3 size: 13 residues. V lost 6 bases, J lost 7 bases, and 6 bases stayed unmatched. The specimen was whole blood, collected at baseline. The V and J genes are TRBV12-3 or TRBV12-4 and TRBJ2-1; 7 bases fit TRBD1. This clonotype was obtained from an adult who was a healthcare worker with PCR-confirmed SARS-CoV-2 infection or an uninfected control (not recorded which). In nucleotides, the CDR3 is TGTGCCAGCAGACCAACAGGGGAGAATGAGCAGTTCTTC. Protein sequence: CASRPTGENEQFF.